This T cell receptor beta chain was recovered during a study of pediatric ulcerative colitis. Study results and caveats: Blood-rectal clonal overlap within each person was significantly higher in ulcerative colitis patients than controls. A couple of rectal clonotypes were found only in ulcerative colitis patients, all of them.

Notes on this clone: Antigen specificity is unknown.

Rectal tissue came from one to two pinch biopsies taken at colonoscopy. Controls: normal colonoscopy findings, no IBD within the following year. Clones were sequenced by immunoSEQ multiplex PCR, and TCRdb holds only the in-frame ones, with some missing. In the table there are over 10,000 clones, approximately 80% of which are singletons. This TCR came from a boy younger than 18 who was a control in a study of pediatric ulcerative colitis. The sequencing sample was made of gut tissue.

Here the CDR3 reads CASSPGTSGRARTDTQYF. In DNA form, the CDR3 reads TGTGCCAGCAGCCCGGGGACTAGCGGGAGGGCCCGTACAGATACGCAGTATTTT. This chain connects TRBV7-3 to TRBJ2-3, with 16 bases that match TRBD2. The V gene end was trimmed by 5 bases and the J gene end by 3 bases; junction bases not matched to a gene: 8. CDR3 size: 18 residues. Per germline, CDR1 SGHTA and CDR2 FQGTGA. The full variable domain, with the rest looked up from reference TRBV7-3 and TRBJ2-3, is GAGVSQTPSNKVTEKGKYVELRCDPISGHTALYWYRQSLGQGPEFLIYFQGTGAADDSGLPNDRFFAVRPEGSVSTLKIQRTERGDSAVYLCASSPGTSGRARTDTQYFGPGTRLTVL.